This entry features one T cell receptor (beta chain) sequence. Here immunoSEQ multiplex PCR was the method, and the copy in TCRdb shows in-frame clones only, minus some. The sample shows 100,000 or so clones, approximately 94% of them seen only once. This record belongs to a study of T cell changes during pregnancy in multiple sclerosis. The CDR3 spans 13 residues. V lost 7 bases and J 4 bases, leaving 13 bases between the germline ends. CDR1 MNHNY and CDR2 SVGAGI come from the germline V gene (reference sequence). The sample here was peripheral blood, taken after pregnancy. The rearrangement joins TRBV6-6 to TRBJ1-1; D uncertain. The receptor was derived from a female donor with multiple sclerosis, enrolled in a pregnancy study. The CDR3 region has the DNA TGTGCCAGCAATCAAGGCCGGGGCACTGAAGCTTTCTTT. This gives the protein CASNQGRGTEAFF.